This TCR beta chain was found in a study of blood T cell repertoires in COVID-19. Study information: Material from acute and convalescent COVID-19 was sourced from the United States, Italy and Spain.

Original processing notes: Amplification with reference gene primers provided the estimates of nucleated cell counts. Repertoires were generated with immunoSEQ multiplex PCR, while TCRdb's copy carries only in-frame clones and drops some. The V and J calls and clone size are taken from that table; D and trimming were inferred from the DNA. The sample carries fewer than 500,000 clones, over 65% recorded once. This clone has more than one count but fewer than ten. The germline V gene encodes CDR1 SGHRS and CDR2 YFSETQ. Losses at the gene ends were 0 bases for V and 0 bases for J; bases not matched to a gene: 6. This CDR3 has 17 amino acids.

Sequenced sample: peripheral blood. The origin of this receptor is a human donor with acute or convalescent COVID-19. The donor label of this sample is uncertain. This sequence joins TRBV5-1 and TRBJ1-1; 9 bases align to TRBD1. The CDR3 spells CASSLVGTGRMNTEAFF. In DNA form, the CDR3 reads TGCGCCAGCAGCTTGGTCGGGACAGGGCGAATGAACACTGAAGCTTTCTTT.